The 22 T cell receptor beta chains listed next were all sequenced from one sample in a study of cytomegalovirus exposure and HLA in healthy donors. The PCR had 60 Vbeta and 13 Jbeta primers. Clones were sequenced by immunoSEQ multiplex PCR, and TCRdb holds only the in-frame ones, with some missing. The table shows roughly 190,000 clones, with roughly nine tenths occurring only once. Sequenced sample: PBMCs. The receptor set was obtained from a boy between 2 and 10 years old in good health and CMV-seronegative.

The chain is built from TRBV28 and TRBJ2-7; a weak D match, TRBD1 (6 bases). This CDR3 comprises 15 residues. From germline, CDR1 is MDHEN and CDR2 SYDVKM. The germline V and J ends were trimmed by 3 bases and 3 bases, with 15 bases remaining between them. CDR3 bases: TGTGCCAGCAGTTTCCTTACAGGGTCTTACTACGAGCAGTACTTC. Amino acid sequence: CASSFLTGSYYEQYF.

The chain joins TRBV4-1 to TRBJ1-1; maybe TRBD1 (5 bases). Germline V gene lookup returns CDR1 MGHRA and CDR2 YSYEKL. CDR3 length: 14 residues. V lost 5 bases, J lost 0 bases, and 10 bases lay in between. CDR3: CASSFGGVNTEAFF. CDR3 nucleotides: TGCGCCAGCAGCTTCGGGGGGGTGAACACTGAAGCTTTCTTT.

The chain is built from TRBV19 and TRBJ2-1; the D gene is possibly TRBD2 (5 bases). Germline V gives CDR1 LNHDA, CDR2 SQIVND (reference sequence). V shed 3 bases and J shed 6 bases, with 15 bases lying between them. This CDR3 has 15 amino acids. The CDR3 region is CASSIPARGSNEQFF. The CDR3, as DNA: TGTGCCAGTAGTATTCCGGCTAGAGGGAGCAATGAGCAGTTCTTC.

The rearrangement links TRBV7-7 to TRBJ2-2; 7 bases map to TRBD2. Trimming cost V 7 bases and J 0 bases; bases outside gene matches: 17. Germline CDR1 and CDR2: SSHAT and FNYEAQ (reference sequence). The CDR3 is made up of 19 amino acids. CDR3 region: CASTYPGTTGRTNTGELFF. In nucleotides, the CDR3 is TGTGCCAGCACCTATCCCGGGACTACCGGGAGAACGAACACCGGGGAGCTGTTTTTT.

V gene TRBV6-1 combines with J gene TRBJ1-6; 9 bases are shared with TRBD1. V shed 6 bases, J shed 8 bases, and the junction held 5 bases outside the gene matches. The CDR3 covers 14 residues. Per the germline V gene, CDR1 is MNHNS and CDR2 is SASEGT. CDR3 DNA sequence: TGTGCCAGCAGGGGGGACAGGGTTGATTCACCCCTCCACTTT. Residues: CASRGDRVDSPLHF.

The CDR3: CASSIGREAYGYTF. DNA of the CDR3: TGTGCCAGTAGTATAGGTAGGGAGGCGTATGGCTACACCTTC. The chain recombines TRBV19 with TRBJ1-2; no clear D. The V gene's germline CDR1 is LNHDA and CDR2 SQIVND (reference sequence). With 1 base removed from V and 5 bases from J, the gap between germline ends came to 11 bases. This CDR3 comprises 14 residues.

The rearrangement uses TRBV5-1 and TRBJ2-5; 9 bases fit TRBD2. The J call may be incorrect, as the DNA end agrees better with TRBJ2-7. This CDR3 spans 14 amino acids. The germline gives CDR1 SGHRS, CDR2 YFSETQ. The CDR3 loop is CASTLSGSAYEQYF. The CDR3 bases are TGCGCCAGCACCCTTAGCGGGAGTGCCTACGAGCAGTACTTC.

CDR3 bases: TGCGCCAGCACCCGGGGGACGGACCAAGAGACCCAGTACTTC. As protein: CASTRGTDQETQYF. The chain joins TRBV5-1 to TRBJ2-5; maybe TRBD2 (6 bases). Per the germline V gene, CDR1 is SGHRS and CDR2 is YFSETQ. Trimming pared 6 bases from V and 0 bases from J, leaving 12 bases between. CDR3 length: 14 amino acids.

The J gene is TRBJ2-6, the V gene TRBV5-1; the match to TRBD1 covers 9 bases. The CDR3 totals 17 residues. Unmatched junction bases numbered 4, after V lost 3 bases and J lost 0 bases. CDR1 is SGHRS and CDR2 is YFSETQ in the germline V gene. CDR3 protein: CASSWGQGGSGANVLTF. Written as DNA, the CDR3 is TGCGCCAGCAGCTGGGGACAGGGTGGCTCTGGGGCCAACGTCCTGACTTTC.

This chain joins TRBV30 and TRBJ2-5, with D perhaps TRBD1 (5 bases). Trimming left V 1 base short and J 1 base short, with 7 bases between. The V gene's germline CDR1 is GTSNPN and CDR2 SVGIG (reference sequence). There are 13 residues in the CDR3. The CDR3 region is CAWSGGTQETQYF. CDR3 nucleotide sequence: TGTGCCTGGAGTGGGGGCACCCAAGAGACCCAGTACTTC.

V usage is TRBV5-6 and J usage is TRBJ2-1; the D is unclear. Germline values: CDR1 SGHDT, CDR2 YYEEEE. The CDR3 has 13 amino acids. The V and J ends lost 4 bases and 9 bases respectively, with 14 bases between them. The CDR3 DNA is TGTGCCAGCAGCCCCCGGTGGAGAAGTGAGCAGTTCTTC. Translating it yields CASSPRWRSEQFF.

The chain carries TRBV6-1 and TRBJ1-2, with 7 positions matching TRBD1. CDR1 is MNHNS and CDR2 is SASEGT in the germline V gene. The V gene end was trimmed by 3 bases and the J gene end by 8 bases; junction bases not matched to a gene: 0. The CDR3 length is 11 residues. CDR3 DNA sequence: TGTGCCAGCAGTGAGACAGGGGGCTACACCTTC. As protein: CASSETGGYTF.

V gene TRBV30 combines with J gene TRBJ1-5; TRBD1 matches 9 bases. Germline V lookup: CDR1 GTSNPN, CDR2 SVGIG (reference sequence). This CDR3 is built from 13 residues. Losses at the gene ends were 5 bases for V and 6 bases for J; bases not matched to a gene: 5. This CDR3 reads CAWSGQGTQPQHF. The CDR3 DNA reads TGTGCCTGGTCGGGACAGGGAACTCAGCCCCAGCATTTT.

The CDR3: CASKPDRNNSPLHF. DNA for the CDR3: TGTGCCAGCAAGCCGGACAGGAACAATTCACCCCTCCACTTT. This chain uses TRBV28 with TRBJ1-6; the match to TRBD1 covers 7 bases. Germline V gene lookup returns CDR1 MDHEN and CDR2 SYDVKM. The CDR3 contains 14 residues. J was trimmed by 7 bases and V by 7 bases; bases with no gene match: 7.

Of note for this clone: The same CDR3 arises from other DNA sequences in this sample as well. The chain has TRBV6-1 and TRBJ1-3; D is unresolved. This CDR3 is built from 14 residues. Trimming stripped 3 bases from V and 3 bases from J, with 9 bases between. The germline V gene encodes CDR1 MNHNS and CDR2 SASEGT. The CDR3, as DNA: TGTGCCAGCAGTGATTTAGGCGGTGGAAACACCATATATTTT. Translated, it gives CASSDLGGGNTIYF.

V is TRBV13 and J is TRBJ1-4; possibly TRBD1 for D (6 bases). The germline V gene encodes CDR1 PRHDT and CDR2 FYEKMQ (reference sequence). V was pared by 5 bases and J by 7 bases, with 14 bases between. The CDR3 extends over 14 amino acids. CDR3 loop: CASSPRGGGEKLFF. The CDR3 coding sequence is TGTGCCAGCAGCCCCAGGGGTGGAGGTGAAAAACTGTTTTTT.

The chain has TRBV11-2 and TRBJ2-7, with TRBD1 matching 9 bases. V lost 4 bases to trimming and J lost 2 bases; unmatched junction nucleotides: 6. CDR1 is SGHAT and CDR2 is FQNNGV in the germline V gene. CDR3 size: 15 residues. DNA of the CDR3: TGTGCCAGCAGCTCGGGACAGGGAGGCACCTACGAGCAGTACTTC. Protein sequence: CASSSGQGGTYEQYF.

The chain carries TRBV25-1 and TRBJ2-7; 7 bases fit TRBD2. CDR3 length equals 13 residues. The junction had 9 bases not matched to a gene; V was cut back by 6 bases and J by 7 bases. Germline V lookup: CDR1 MGHDK, CDR2 SYGVNS. The DNA of the CDR3 is TGTGCCAGCAGGGACCCGAGGGGAGGGGAGCAGTACTTC. Encoded protein: CASRDPRGGEQYF.

The chain is built from TRBV9 and TRBJ2-1; 13 positions match TRBD2. V lost 3 bases, J lost 0 bases, and 12 bases stayed unmatched. CDR3 length: 20 amino acids. Germline assignment: CDR1 SGDLS and CDR2 YYNGEE. CDR3 protein: CASSATRTSGGFDSYNEQFF. CDR3 DNA sequence: TGTGCCAGCAGCGCGACCCGGACTAGCGGGGGTTTCGACTCCTACAATGAGCAGTTCTTC.

The chain links TRBV5-8 to TRBJ1-5; TRBD1 is a possible D gene (6 bases). Germline loops: CDR1 SGHTS, CDR2 YDEGEE. V lost 0 bases and J 3 bases, leaving 10 bases between the germline ends. The CDR3 covers 15 residues. The CDR3 here is CASSLGQAYNQPQHF. CDR3 bases: TGTGCCAGCAGCTTGGGACAGGCCTACAATCAGCCCCAGCATTTT.

The chain uses TRBV5-1 and TRBJ2-1; 7 bases are shared with TRBD2. CDR3 length equals 15 residues. CDR1 is SGHRS and CDR2 is YFSETQ in the germline V gene. The trim removed 3 bases at V and 0 bases at J, leaving 3 bases unmatched. The CDR3 spells CASSWGGSSYNEQFF. The CDR3 DNA reads as TGCGCCAGCAGCTGGGGGGGTAGCTCCTACAATGAGCAGTTCTTC.

The genes are TRBV6-5 and TRBJ2-1; 9 nucleotides match TRBD1. The CDR3 length is 15 residues. The trim removed 4 bases at V and 8 bases at J, leaving 9 bases unmatched. Per germline, CDR1 MNHEY and CDR2 SVGAGI. This CDR3 reads CASSSGDRVSDEQFF. The CDR3 DNA is TGTGCCAGCAGTTCAGGGGACAGGGTTAGTGATGAGCAGTTCTTC.